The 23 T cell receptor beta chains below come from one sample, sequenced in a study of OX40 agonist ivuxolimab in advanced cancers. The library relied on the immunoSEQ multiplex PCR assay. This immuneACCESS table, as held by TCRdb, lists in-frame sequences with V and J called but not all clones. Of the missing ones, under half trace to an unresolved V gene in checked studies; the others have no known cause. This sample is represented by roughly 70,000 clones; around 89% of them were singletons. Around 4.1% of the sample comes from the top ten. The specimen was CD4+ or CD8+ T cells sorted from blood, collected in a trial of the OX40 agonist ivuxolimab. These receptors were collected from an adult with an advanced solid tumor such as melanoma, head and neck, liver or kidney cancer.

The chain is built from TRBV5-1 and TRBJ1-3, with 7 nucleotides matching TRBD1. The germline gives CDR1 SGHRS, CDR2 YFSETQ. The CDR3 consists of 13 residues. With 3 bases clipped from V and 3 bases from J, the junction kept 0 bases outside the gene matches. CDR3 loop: CASSSGGGNTIYF. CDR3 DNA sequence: TGCGCCAGCAGCTCAGGGGGTGGAAACACCATATATTTT.

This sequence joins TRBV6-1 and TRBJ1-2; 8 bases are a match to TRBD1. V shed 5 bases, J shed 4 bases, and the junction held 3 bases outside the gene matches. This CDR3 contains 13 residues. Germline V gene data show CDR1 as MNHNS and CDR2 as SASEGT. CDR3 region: CASSFQGAYGYTF. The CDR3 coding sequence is TGTGCCAGCAGTTTTCAGGGGGCCTATGGCTACACCTTC.

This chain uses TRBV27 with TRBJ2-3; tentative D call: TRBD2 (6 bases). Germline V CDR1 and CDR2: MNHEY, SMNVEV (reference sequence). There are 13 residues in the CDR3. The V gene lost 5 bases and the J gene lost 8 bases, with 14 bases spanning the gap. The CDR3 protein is CASSPTTRSTQYF. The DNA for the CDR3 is TGTGCCAGCAGTCCGACGACTAGAAGTACGCAGTATTTT.

CDR3 nucleotide sequence: TGTGCCACCAGCACCCGAGACAGGGGCGGCACCGGGGAGCTGTTTTTT. It translates to CATSTRDRGGTGELFF. The chain is built from TRBV15 and TRBJ2-2, with 8 bases fitting TRBD1. V dropped 4 bases and J dropped 4; count of bases not matched to a gene: 8. CDR1 LNHNV and CDR2 YYDKDF come from the germline V gene (reference sequence). The CDR3 totals 16 residues.

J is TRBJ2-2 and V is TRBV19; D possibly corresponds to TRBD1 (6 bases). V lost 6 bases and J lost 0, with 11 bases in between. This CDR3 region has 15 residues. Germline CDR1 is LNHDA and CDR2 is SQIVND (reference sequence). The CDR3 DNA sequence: TGTGCCAGTAGCCCGGGACAAACGAACACCGGGGAGCTGTTTTTT. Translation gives CASSPGQTNTGELFF.

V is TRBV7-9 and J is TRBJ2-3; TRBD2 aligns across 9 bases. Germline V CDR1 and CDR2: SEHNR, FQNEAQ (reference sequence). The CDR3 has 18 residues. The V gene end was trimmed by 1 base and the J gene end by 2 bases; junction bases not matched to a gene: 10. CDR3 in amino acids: CASSLGAPSGATTDTQYF. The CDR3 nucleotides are TGTGCCAGCAGCTTAGGCGCCCCTAGCGGGGCTACCACAGATACGCAGTATTTT.

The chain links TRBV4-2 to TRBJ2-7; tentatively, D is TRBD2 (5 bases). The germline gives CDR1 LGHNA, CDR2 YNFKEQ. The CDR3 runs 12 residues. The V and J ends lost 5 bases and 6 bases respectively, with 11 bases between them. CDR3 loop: CASSLRGSEQYF. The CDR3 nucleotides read TGTGCCAGCAGCTTGCGAGGGAGCGAGCAGTACTTC.

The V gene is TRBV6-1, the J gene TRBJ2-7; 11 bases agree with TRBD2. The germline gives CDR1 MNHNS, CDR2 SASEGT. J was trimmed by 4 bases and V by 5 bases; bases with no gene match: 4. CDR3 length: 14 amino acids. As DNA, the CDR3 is TGTGCCAGCAGTCTAGCGGGAGGTTCTTACGAGCAGTACTTC. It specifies CASSLAGGSYEQYF.

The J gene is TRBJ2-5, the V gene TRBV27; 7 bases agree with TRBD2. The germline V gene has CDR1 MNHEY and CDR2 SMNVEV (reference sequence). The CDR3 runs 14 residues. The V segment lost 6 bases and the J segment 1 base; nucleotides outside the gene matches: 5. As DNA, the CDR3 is TGTGCCAGCAGGGGCGGGAGCTTCCAAGAGACCCAGTACTTC. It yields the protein CASRGGSFQETQYF.

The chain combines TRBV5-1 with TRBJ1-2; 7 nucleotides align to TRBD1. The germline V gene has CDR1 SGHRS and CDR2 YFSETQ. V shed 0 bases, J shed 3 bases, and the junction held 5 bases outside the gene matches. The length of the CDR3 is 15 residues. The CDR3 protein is CASSLATGQHYGYTF. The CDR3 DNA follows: TGCGCCAGCAGCTTGGCCACGGGACAGCACTATGGCTACACCTTC.

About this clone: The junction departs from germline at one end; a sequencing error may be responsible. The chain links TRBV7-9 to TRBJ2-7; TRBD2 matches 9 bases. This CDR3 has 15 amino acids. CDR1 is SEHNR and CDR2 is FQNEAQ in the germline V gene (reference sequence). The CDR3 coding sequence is TGTGCCAGCAGCGTAGCGGGGGTGGGTTCCTACGAGCAGTACTTC. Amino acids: CASSVAGVGSYEQYF.

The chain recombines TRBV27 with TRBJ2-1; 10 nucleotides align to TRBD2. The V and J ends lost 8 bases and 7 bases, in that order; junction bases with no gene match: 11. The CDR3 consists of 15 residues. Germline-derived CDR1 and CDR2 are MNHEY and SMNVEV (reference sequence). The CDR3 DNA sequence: TGTGCCAGCGCCAGGGCTAGCGGGAGTATTAATGAGCAGTTCTTC. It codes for CASARASGSINEQFF.

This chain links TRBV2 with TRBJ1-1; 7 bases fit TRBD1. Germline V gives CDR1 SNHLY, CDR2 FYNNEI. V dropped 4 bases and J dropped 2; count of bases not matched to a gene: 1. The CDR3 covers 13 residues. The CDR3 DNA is TGTGCCAGCAGTGGACAGGGCAACACTGAAGCTTTCTTT. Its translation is CASSGQGNTEAFF.

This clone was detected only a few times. The CDR3 sequence is CAWNKLRLVFGYTF. The CDR3 nucleotides read TGTGCCTGGAACAAACTGCGGTTGGTCTTCGGCTACACCTTC. This sequence joins TRBV30 and TRBJ1-2; D is undetermined. Trimming pared 4 bases from V and 8 bases from J, leaving 20 bases between. The CDR3 spans 14 residues. Germline CDR1 and CDR2: GTSNPN and SVGIG (reference sequence).

DNA of the CDR3: TGTGCCTGGAGTAAGGAAAGGGGCTCGGGTCAGCCCCAGCATTTT. Its protein is CAWSKERGSGQPQHF. The V and J genes are TRBV30 and TRBJ1-5, with D perhaps matching TRBD1 (5 bases). CDR3 size: 15 residues. Germline values: CDR1 GTSNPN, CDR2 SVGIG (reference sequence). V was pared by 2 bases and J by 6 bases, with 17 bases between.

The CDR3 spells CASSLEGRGKGQFF. In nucleotides, the CDR3 is TGTGCCAGCAGCTTAGAGGGGCGGGGGAAAGGGCAGTTCTTC. This chain uses TRBV11-3 with TRBJ2-1, with 7 bases matching TRBD2. CDR1 and CDR2 (germline): SGHNT, YENEEA. The CDR3 totals 14 residues. Trimming at V came to 0 bases and at J to 12 bases, leaving 8 bases not matched to a gene.

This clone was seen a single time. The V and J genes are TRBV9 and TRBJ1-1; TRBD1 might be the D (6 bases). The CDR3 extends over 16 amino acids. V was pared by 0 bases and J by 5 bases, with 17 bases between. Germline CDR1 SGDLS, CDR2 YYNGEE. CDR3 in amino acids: CASSVGTAGARTEAFF. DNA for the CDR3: TGTGCCAGCAGCGTAGGTACTGCGGGGGCGAGAACTGAAGCTTTCTTT. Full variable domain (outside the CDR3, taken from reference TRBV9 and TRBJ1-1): DSGVTQTPKHLITATGQRVTLRCSPRSGDLSVYWYQQSLDQGLQFLIQYYNGEERAKGNILERFSAQQFPDLHSELNLSSLELGDSALYFCASSVGTAGARTEAFFGQGTRLTVV.

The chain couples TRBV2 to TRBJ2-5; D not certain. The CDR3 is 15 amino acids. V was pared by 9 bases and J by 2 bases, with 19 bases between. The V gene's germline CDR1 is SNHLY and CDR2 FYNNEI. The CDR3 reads CARGPGPKNQETQYF. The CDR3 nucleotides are TGTGCCAGGGGCCCCGGACCGAAGAATCAAGAGACCCAGTACTTC.

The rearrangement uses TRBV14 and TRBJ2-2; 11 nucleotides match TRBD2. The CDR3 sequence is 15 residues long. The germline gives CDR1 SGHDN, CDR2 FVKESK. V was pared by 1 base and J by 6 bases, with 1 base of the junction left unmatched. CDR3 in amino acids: CASSQGLAGSGELFF. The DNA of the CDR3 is TGTGCCAGCAGCCAAGGACTAGCGGGATCCGGGGAGCTGTTTTTT.

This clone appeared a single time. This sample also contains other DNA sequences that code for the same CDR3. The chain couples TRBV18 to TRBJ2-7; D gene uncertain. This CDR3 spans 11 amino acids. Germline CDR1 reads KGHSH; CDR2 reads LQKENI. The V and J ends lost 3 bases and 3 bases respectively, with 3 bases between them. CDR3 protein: CASSPDYEQYF. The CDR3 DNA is TGTGCCAGCTCACCTGACTACGAGCAGTACTTC.

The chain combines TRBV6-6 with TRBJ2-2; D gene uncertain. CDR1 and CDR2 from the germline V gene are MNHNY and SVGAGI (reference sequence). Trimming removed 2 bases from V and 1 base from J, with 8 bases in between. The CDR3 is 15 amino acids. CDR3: CASSYGGGNTGELFF. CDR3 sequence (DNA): TGTGCCAGCAGTTACGGTGGCGGGAACACCGGGGAGCTGTTTTTT.

The CDR3 DNA is TGCGCCAGCAGCTTCGGGGGGTCCAACGAGCAGTACTTC. Protein product: CASSFGGSNEQYF. The gene calls are TRBV5-1 and TRBJ2-7, with 7 bases lining up with TRBD2. V gave up 2 bases and J gave up 5 bases; unmatched junction bases: 4. CDR1 and CDR2 from the germline V gene are SGHRS and YFSETQ. The CDR3 spans 13 residues.

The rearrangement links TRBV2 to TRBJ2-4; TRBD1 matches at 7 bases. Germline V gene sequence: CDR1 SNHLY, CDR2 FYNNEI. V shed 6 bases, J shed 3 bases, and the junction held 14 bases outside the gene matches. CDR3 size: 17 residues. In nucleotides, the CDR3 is TGTGCCAGCAGAGTCGACAGGGTGGGGTGGGGCAAAAACATTCAGTACTTC. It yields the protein CASRVDRVGWGKNIQYF.